This is a list of T cell receptor beta chains from one sample in a study of identical twins. TCRdb called the 5' RACE reads again in MiXCR, with one record for every CDR3 protein. The sample holds 350,000 to 450,000 distinct CDR3 sequences, roughly 20% seen once. Sequencing was performed on naive T cells sorted from blood. These receptors all stem from a man in his forties or fifties in good health. Each CDR3 is given with its conserved first and last residue. Fields, in order: J gene, V gene, D gene, clone size, CDR3 DNA, CDR3 protein. D genes are given only for firm matches. Only some rows state a clone size, as once, few, many or a class for expanded clones.

>TRBJ1-1|TRBV6-6|.|.
TGTGCCAGCAGTTCCATCATTCCTGAAGCTTTCTTT
CASSSIIPEAFF
>TRBJ1-2|TRBV28|.|.
TGTGCCAGCCGATACAGACAGACCTATGGCTACACCTTC
CASRYRQTYGYTF
>TRBJ2-7|TRBV7-9|.|few
TGTGCCAGCAGCTTAGCCCCAGGGAACGAGCAGTACTTC
CASSLAPGNEQYF
>TRBJ1-1|TRBV10-3|.|.
TGTGCCATCAGTGAGTCGTTCGACGGTCGCACTGAAGCTTTCTTT
CAISESFDGRTEAFF
>TRBJ1-5|TRBV7-2|.|.
TGTGCCAGCAGCTTAGCACGCAGCCCCAATCAGCCCCAGCATTTT
CASSLARSPNQPQHF
>TRBJ2-1|TRBV5-1|.|many
TGCGCCAGCAGCCAGTTGGGGATGTCAGGTAATGAGCAGTTCTTC
CASSQLGMSGNEQFF
>TRBJ2-3|TRBV11-3|TRBD1|.
TGTGCCAGCAGCTTAGGGGGTCCTCGTGTACCACGCCGGGACAGTTCCACAGATACGCAGTATTTT
CASSLGGPRVPRRDSSTDTQYF
>TRBJ1-1|TRBV2|TRBD1|few
TGTGCCAGCAGGCCGGACAGGGAGTACACTGAAGCTTTCTTT
CASRPDREYTEAFF
>TRBJ2-7|TRBV20-1|TRBD1|.
TGCAGTGCTTCCGGGACAGGGGAGTGGGGTGTCGAGCAGTACTTC
CSASGTGEWGVEQYF
>TRBJ2-2|TRBV12-3/TRBV12-4|.|few
TGTGCCAGCAGTTTTGCCGAGGCCGGGGAGCTGTTTTTT
CASSFAEAGELFF
>TRBJ2-5|TRBV20-1|.|few
TGCAGTGCCGCACCGCGGACCCAGTACTTC
CSAAPRTQYF
>TRBJ1-3|TRBV12-3/TRBV12-4|.|.
TGTGCCAGCAGTTTTGGGCCAGCTGGAAACACCATATATTTT
CASSFGPAGNTIYF
>TRBJ2-7|TRBV5-1|TRBD2|many
TGTGCCAGCAGCTTATTAGCGGGAGGCTCCTACGAGCAGTACTTC
CASSLLAGGSYEQYF
>TRBJ2-5|TRBV5-1|.|.
TGCGCCAGCAGCTTTATGGGCCACCAAGAGACCCAGTACTTC
CASSFMGHQETQYF
>TRBJ2-2|TRBV20-1|.|.
TGCAGTGCTAGGCCAGCGAACACCGGGGAGCTGTTTTTT
CSARPANTGELFF
>TRBJ2-7|TRBV5-6|TRBD1|.
TGTGCCAGCAGCCCGTACAGGGGTTCCTACGAGCAGTACTTC
CASSPYRGSYEQYF
>TRBJ1-4|TRBV10-3|.|few
TGTGCCATCCACCGTGGACTAAATGAAAAACTGTTTTTT
CAIHRGLNEKLFF
>TRBJ2-4|TRBV5-5|.|.
TGTGCCAGCAGCTTGGAGAGTAAAAACATTCAGTACTTC
CASSLESKNIQYF
>TRBJ2-1|TRBV24-1|TRBD1|.
TGTGCCACCAGTGATCCGCGGACAGGGAAGTCCTACAATGAGCAGTTCTTC
CATSDPRTGKSYNEQFF
>TRBJ2-1|TRBV11-2|TRBD2|.
TGTGCCAGCAGCTCGTTAGCGGGAGTCTCCTACAATGAGCAGTTCTTC
CASSSLAGVSYNEQFF
>TRBJ2-2|TRBV7-7|.|.
TGTGCTAGCAGCTCCACCTGGGTCAACCCCGCGAACACCGGGGAGCTGTTTTTT
CASSSTWVNPANTGELFF
>TRBJ2-7|TRBV6-1|TRBD2|once
TGTGCCAGCAGATTTGGACTAGCGAACTCCTACGAGCAGTACTTC
CASRFGLANSYEQYF
>TRBJ2-1|TRBV11-3|.|.
TGTGCCAGCAGCCCCCGGGACTCAAACAATGAGCAGTTCTTC
CASSPRDSNNEQFF
>TRBJ1-4|TRBV6-6|.|few
TGTGCCAGCAGCCCGGACATTAATGAAAAACTGTTTTTT
CASSPDINEKLFF
>TRBJ2-3|TRBV20-1|.|.
TGCAGTGCTAGAGATCCAATCGCTCGCCTAGCAAGCACAGATACGCAGTATTTT
CSARDPIARLASTDTQYF
>TRBJ2-5|TRBV18|.|few
TGTGCCAGCTCACCAGGGGCAGGACAAGAGACCCAGTACTTC
CASSPGAGQETQYF
>TRBJ1-2|TRBV18|.|many
TGTGCCACCTCCGTTGGCACCGAATATGGCTACACCTTC
CATSVGTEYGYTF
>TRBJ1-6|TRBV28|.|.
TGTGCCAGCAGACTAGGGAGTAATTCACCCCTCCACTTT
CASRLGSNSPLHF
>TRBJ2-7|TRBV20-1|.|many
TGCAGTGCTAGGGCAGGGAGTCATTCCTACGAGCAGTACTTC
CSARAGSHSYEQYF
>TRBJ2-7|TRBV20-1|.|many
TGCAGTGCTAGTTTGAGGACAGCTACTAGGGGTCTACAGTACTTC
CSASLRTATRGLQYF
>TRBJ2-3|TRBV30|.|few
TGTGCCTGGACAGAGAGGGGAACAGATACGCAGTATTTT
CAWTERGTDTQYF
>TRBJ1-5|TRBV19|.|.
TGTGCCAGTACCGATACTTGGGGTATCATCAATCAGCCCCAGCATTTT
CASTDTWGIINQPQHF
>TRBJ2-7|TRBV27|.|few
TGTGCCAGCAGTTTAATGAGGGGATCCTACGAGCAGTACTTC
CASSLMRGSYEQYF
>TRBJ1-5|TRBV20-1|.|many
TGCAGTGCTACCACTGGGAATCAGCCCCAGCATTTT
CSATTGNQPQHF
>TRBJ2-1|TRBV5-1|TRBD2|many
TGCGCCAGCAGCACATCGACTAGCGGGAGGAACTCCTACAATGAGCAGTTCTTC
CASSTSTSGRNSYNEQFF